This record covers a single TCR beta chain. Its antigen is as yet unknown. This entry is derived from a study of CXCR3-negative and CXCR3-positive naive CD8 T cells. Germline-derived CDR1 and CDR2 are SGHTA and FQGNSA. CDR3 length: 15 residues. The study, taken as a whole, reports: CXCR3-positive naive cells had more hydrophobic TRB CDR3s than CXCR3-negative naive cells. Cryopreserved cells partially lost CXCR3 expression, and fresh PBMCs were used in most assays.

In preparing the TRB cDNA libraries, 5' RACE with UMI labels was used. TCRdb re-analyzed the 5' RACE reads; it lists each CDR3 protein once, without DNA. The listing contains around 60,000 distinct CDR3 sequences. CD45RO-CCR7+CD27+CD95- expression identified naive CD8+ T cells. This rearrangement joins TRBV7-2 to TRBJ1-3; absent DNA, TCRdb's TRBD1 call cannot be checked. This TCR was recovered from a human donor in good health. Some clones in this sample may be carry-over from other donors' samples. Sequenced sample: naive CXCR3+ CD8+ T cells from blood. As to subset: CD45RO-CCR7+CD27+CD95- naive CD8+ T cells expressing CXCR3 (TNR3+). The CDR3 sequence: CASSPGRYSGNTIYF.